Below, 27 T cell receptor beta chains from the same sample are listed, as sequenced in a study of Ad26.COV2.S vaccination and SARS-CoV-2 variants. Treatment defined: 15 to 20 received Ad26.COV2.S at low or high dose, single or two shots; about 5 received placebo; per-sample allocation not given. Samples came from day 63 after the first vaccine or placebo injection. Libraries were prepared by immunoSEQ multiplex PCR; TCRdb keeps only in-frame clonotypes and omits some of them. This table has some 290,000 clones, approximately 86% appearing once. This sample comprised peripheral blood, obtained in a trial of Ad26.COV2.S vaccine versus placebo. Every receptor here comes from a person between 18 and 59 years old who received the Ad26.COV2.S COVID-19 vaccine or a placebo.

This clone was found once. The V gene is TRBV19, the J gene TRBJ1-1; 7 bases line up with TRBD1. Per germline, CDR1 LNHDA and CDR2 SQIVND (reference sequence). V trimming: 6 bases; J trimming: 5 bases; junction bases outside the gene matches: 9. The CDR3 contains 14 residues. This CDR3 is CASSYTGVGTEAFF. CDR3 sequence (DNA): TGTGCCAGTAGCTATACAGGGGTTGGGACTGAAGCTTTCTTT.

J is TRBJ2-1 and V is TRBV5-4; D might be TRBD2 (6 bases). Between the trimmed V and J ends, which lost 2 bases and 9 bases, there was a span of 12 bases. Per the germline V gene, CDR1 is SGHNT and CDR2 is YYREEE (reference sequence). This CDR3 comprises 13 residues. CDR3 in amino acids: CASSLGGLGEQFF. The DNA of the CDR3 is TGTGCCAGCAGCTTAGGAGGGCTGGGTGAGCAGTTCTTC.

The chain carries TRBV5-5 and TRBJ1-2; unclear D gene. Germline values: CDR1 SGHKS, CDR2 YYEKEE (reference sequence). The CDR3 runs 16 residues. Trimming removed 2 bases from V and 0 bases from J, with 14 bases in between. Here the CDR3 reads CASSFLGGRANYGYTF. The DNA for the CDR3 is TGTGCCAGCAGCTTTTTGGGAGGTCGGGCTAACTATGGCTACACCTTC. The variable domain in full, completed from reference TRBV5-5 and TRBJ1-2, reads DAGVTQSPTHLIKTRGQQVTLRCSPISGHKSVSWYQQVLGQGPQFIFQYYEKEERGRGNFPDRFSARQFPNYSSELNVNALLLGDSALYLCASSFLGGRANYGYTFGSGTRLTVV.

The J gene is TRBJ1-2, the V gene TRBV28, with D possibly matching TRBD1 (6 bases). V lost 8 bases and J 4 bases, leaving 14 bases between the germline ends. This CDR3 comprises 13 residues. CDR1 MDHEN and CDR2 SYDVKM come from the germline V gene. The CDR3 coding sequence is TGTGCCAGCTCGCTACAGGGAGGCTATGGCTACACCTTC. Translated, it gives CASSLQGGYGYTF.

The CDR3 DNA reads TGTGCCAGCAGTTTTCGGGGCAGGCTTAGCAATCAGCCCCAGCATTTT. It encodes CASSFRGRLSNQPQHF. This chain joins TRBV28 and TRBJ1-5; D possibly corresponds to TRBD1 (5 bases). Between the trimmed V and J ends, which lost 3 bases and 0 bases, there was a span of 12 bases. Germline V lookup: CDR1 MDHEN, CDR2 SYDVKM. The length of the CDR3 is 16 residues.

V and J are TRBV7-9 and TRBJ1-1, with D possibly matching TRBD1 (5 bases). The CDR3 runs to 14 residues. Trimming shortened V by 4 bases and J by 3 bases, and 12 bases separated the two germline ends. Germline CDR1 is SEHNR and CDR2 is FQNEAQ (reference sequence). The CDR3 region is CASSWGRADTEAFF. Here the CDR3 DNA reads TGTGCCAGCAGCTGGGGGAGAGCGGACACTGAAGCTTTCTTT.

The gene calls are TRBV6-2 or TRBV6-3 and TRBJ2-1, with no clear D. Looked up from germline, CDR1 is MNHEY and CDR2 is SVGEGT. With 2 bases removed from V and 7 bases from J, the gap between germline ends came to 6 bases. The CDR3 has 12 amino acids. CDR3 loop: CASSYVRNEQFF. CDR3 in DNA: TGTGCCAGCAGTTACGTCAGGAATGAGCAGTTCTTC.

The chain recombines TRBV18 with TRBJ1-6; the D is unclear. V was pared by 5 bases and J by 7 bases, with 9 bases between. Germline V CDR1 and CDR2: KGHSH, LQKENI. This CDR3 has 13 amino acids. CDR3 sequence: CASSAAGNSPLHF. In DNA form, the CDR3 reads TGTGCCAGCTCAGCGGCGGGAAATTCACCCCTCCACTTT.

The chain recombines TRBV9 with TRBJ2-2, with D possibly TRBD1 on 6 matching bases. V shed 3 bases and J shed 5 bases, with 14 bases lying between them. Germline-derived CDR1 and CDR2 are SGDLS and YYNGEE. This CDR3 comprises 15 residues. CDR3 DNA: TGTGCCAGCAGCGCTAGTTTCAGGGGAACCGGGGAGCTGTTTTTT. It specifies CASSASFRGTGELFF.

This sequence joins TRBV6-5 and TRBJ2-2, with TRBD2 identical over 10 bases. Germline loops: CDR1 MNHEY, CDR2 SVGAGI. There are 15 residues in the CDR3. V lost 6 bases to trimming and J lost 7 bases; unmatched junction nucleotides: 8. The CDR3 coding sequence is TGTGCCAGCAGCTATAGCGGGGGGCCCGGCGGGGAGCTGTTTTTT. Residues: CASSYSGGPGGELFF.

This clone was detected once. The rearrangement links TRBV5-4 to TRBJ1-2, with a tentative D call TRBD1 (6 bases). Trimming took off 0 bases at V and 4 bases at J, with 13 bases between the two ends. The V gene's germline CDR1 is SGHNT and CDR2 YYREEE (reference sequence). The CDR3 loop spans 15 amino acids. The CDR3 region is CASSLVGQGPYGYTF. The CDR3 DNA reads TGTGCCAGCAGCTTGGTAGGCCAGGGGCCCTATGGCTACACCTTC.

This clone has at least ten counts. The chain carries TRBV14 and TRBJ1-2, with 8 positions matching TRBD1. CDR1 is SGHDN, CDR2 FVKESK, per germline. J gave up 4 bases and V 4 bases, and 11 bases lay outside the gene matches. The CDR3 sequence is 16 residues long. The CDR3 nucleotides are TGTGCCAGCAGCCCCACACGGACAGGGTGGGTCTATGGCTACACCTTC. Encoded protein: CASSPTRTGWVYGYTF.

The chain carries TRBV6-5 and TRBJ2-2; TRBD2 agrees at 7 bases. The CDR3 extends over 15 amino acids. After removal of 0 bases from V and 5 bases from J, the junction contained 3 bases not matched to a gene. Germline V gene data show CDR1 as MNHEY and CDR2 as SVGAGI. The CDR3 bases are TGTGCCAGCAGTTACTCGCGGGGGAGAACCGGGGAGCTGTTTTTT. It yields the protein CASSYSRGRTGELFF.

The genes are TRBV5-1 and TRBJ2-4; D call uncertain. With 0 bases removed from V and 7 bases from J, the gap between germline ends came to 2 bases. The CDR3 loop spans 11 amino acids. Germline values: CDR1 SGHRS, CDR2 YFSETQ. The CDR3 DNA sequence: TGCGCCAGCAGCTTGGAGAACATTCAGTACTTC. Encoded protein: CASSLENIQYF. The whole variable domain, remainder taken from reference TRBV5-1 and TRBJ2-4, is KAGVTQTPRYLIKTRGQQVTLSCSPISGHRSVSWYQQTPGQGLQFLFEYFSETQRNKGNFPGRFSGRQFSNSRSEMNVSTLELGDSALYLCASSLENIQYFGAGTRLSVL.

The chain recombines TRBV30 with TRBJ1-5; D possibly corresponds to TRBD1 (5 bases). V lost 3 bases and J 5 bases, leaving 14 bases between the germline ends. The germline gives CDR1 GTSNPN, CDR2 SVGIG (reference sequence). This CDR3 spans 14 amino acids. The CDR3 loop reads CAWRTPGGDQPQHF. CDR3 in DNA: TGTGCCTGGAGAACCCCAGGAGGGGATCAGCCCCAGCATTTT.

This clone was seen a single time. The rearrangement joins TRBV28 to TRBJ1-1; D is uncertain. The germline V gene encodes CDR1 MDHEN and CDR2 SYDVKM. Trimming pared 7 bases from V and 7 bases from J, leaving 19 bases between. The CDR3 totals 14 residues. CDR3 coding DNA: TGTGCCAGCATTCCTCCGGGTTGGGCTCGTGAAGCTTTCTTT. It translates to CASIPPGWAREAFF.

This clone has only one observation. V is TRBV3-1 (or the pseudogene TRBV3-2) and J is TRBJ1-1; D is undetermined. Germline CDR1 reads LGHDT; CDR2 reads YNNKEL (reference sequence). The CDR3 is 16 amino acids. Trimming pared 0 bases from V and 1 base from J, leaving 12 bases between. The CDR3 DNA reads as TGTGCCAGCAGCCAAGATGGGGATCGTCCGAACACTGAAGCTTTCTTT. This codes for CASSQDGDRPNTEAFF.

V gene TRBV28 combines with J gene TRBJ2-7; D is uncertain. The CDR3 contains 12 residues. Trimming left V 6 bases short and J 7 bases short, with 13 bases between. The germline V gene encodes CDR1 MDHEN and CDR2 SYDVKM. CDR3 sequence: CASSTILGEQYF. DNA of the CDR3: TGTGCCAGCAGCACCATCTTAGGTGAGCAGTACTTC.

V is TRBV6-5 and J is TRBJ1-1, with D hard to call. V shed 2 bases and J shed 4 bases, with 14 bases lying between them. From germline, CDR1 is MNHEY and CDR2 SVGAGI. This CDR3 has 15 residues. CDR3 sequence reads: CASSYNSKGGTEAFF. CDR3 in DNA: TGTGCCAGCAGTTACAATAGTAAAGGTGGCACTGAAGCTTTCTTT.

The table lists this clone with a count of one. The chain uses TRBV9 and TRBJ2-2; D possibly matches TRBD1 or TRBD2 (5 bases each). The CDR3 extends over 14 amino acids. V lost 4 bases and J 12 bases, leaving 19 bases between the germline ends. Per the germline V gene, CDR1 is SGDLS and CDR2 is YYNGEE. The CDR3 is CASSLRDALGKLFF. The CDR3 DNA reads as TGTGCCAGCAGCTTACGGGACGCCTTGGGCAAGCTGTTTTTT.

This chain links TRBV5-6 with TRBJ2-7; perhaps TRBD2 as D (6 bases). From germline, CDR1 is SGHDT and CDR2 YYEEEE. This CDR3 comprises 14 residues. V was clipped by 4 bases and J by 2 bases, with 13 bases between them. In nucleotides, the CDR3 is TGTGCCAGCAGCAGATCGGGACTGACCTACGAGCAGTACTTC. Translation gives CASSRSGLTYEQYF.

In this sample, this clone turned up a few times. The rearrangement uses TRBV19 and TRBJ1-2; 9 bases map to TRBD1. V shed 5 bases and J 8 bases; nucleotides not matched to a gene: 12. CDR3 length: 15 amino acids. Germline V gene sequence: CDR1 LNHDA, CDR2 SQIVND (reference sequence). This CDR3 is CASSLTGGPRVGYTF. The CDR3 region has the DNA TGTGCCAGTAGTCTCACAGGGGGCCCGCGTGTCGGCTACACCTTC.

This chain links TRBV7-9 with TRBJ2-7; 8 positions agree with TRBD1. Germline V gene sequence: CDR1 SEHNR, CDR2 FQNEAQ (reference sequence). V shed 2 bases, J shed 4 bases, and the junction held 4 bases outside the gene matches. CDR3 length equals 14 residues. CDR3 region: CASSLTGQGYEQYF. In nucleotides, the CDR3 is TGTGCCAGCAGCTTAACCGGACAGGGATACGAGCAGTACTTC.

This clone was seen only a few times. The CDR3 DNA follows: TGTGCCAGCAGCCAAAATCAGGGAGGAAATGGCTACACCTTC. Amino acid sequence: CASSQNQGGNGYTF. The chain carries TRBV14 and TRBJ1-2; weak D call: TRBD1 (5 bases). Germline values: CDR1 SGHDN, CDR2 FVKESK. V was cut by 2 bases and J by 6 bases, with 13 bases left in between. This CDR3 has 14 amino acids.

The gene calls are TRBV27 and TRBJ2-7; 7 bases align to TRBD1. The germline CDR1 and CDR2 sequences are MNHEY and SMNVEV (reference sequence). The CDR3 has 14 residues. V was clipped by 3 bases and J by 2 bases; unmatched bases: 4. The CDR3 loop reads CASSFYGQAYEQYF. For the CDR3, the DNA is TGTGCCAGCAGTTTTTACGGACAGGCCTACGAGCAGTACTTC.

This chain links TRBV28 with TRBJ2-1, with D unresolved. CDR1 MDHEN and CDR2 SYDVKM come from the germline V gene. Trimming took 6 bases from V and 4 from J, leaving 13 bases between them. The CDR3 spans 14 residues. CDR3 residues: CASRPIQVYNEQFF. As DNA, the CDR3 is TGTGCCAGCAGGCCGATTCAGGTTTACAATGAGCAGTTCTTC.

This clone was counted a few times. The chain links TRBV4-2 to TRBJ2-3; 8 bases align to TRBD2. With 4 bases clipped from V and 0 bases from J, the junction kept 6 bases outside the gene matches. Per the germline V gene, CDR1 is LGHNA and CDR2 is YNFKEQ. The CDR3 runs to 16 residues. Here the CDR3 DNA reads TGTGCCAGCAGCCGATATAGCGGGACTAGCACAGATACGCAGTATTTT. Translation: CASSRYSGTSTDTQYF.